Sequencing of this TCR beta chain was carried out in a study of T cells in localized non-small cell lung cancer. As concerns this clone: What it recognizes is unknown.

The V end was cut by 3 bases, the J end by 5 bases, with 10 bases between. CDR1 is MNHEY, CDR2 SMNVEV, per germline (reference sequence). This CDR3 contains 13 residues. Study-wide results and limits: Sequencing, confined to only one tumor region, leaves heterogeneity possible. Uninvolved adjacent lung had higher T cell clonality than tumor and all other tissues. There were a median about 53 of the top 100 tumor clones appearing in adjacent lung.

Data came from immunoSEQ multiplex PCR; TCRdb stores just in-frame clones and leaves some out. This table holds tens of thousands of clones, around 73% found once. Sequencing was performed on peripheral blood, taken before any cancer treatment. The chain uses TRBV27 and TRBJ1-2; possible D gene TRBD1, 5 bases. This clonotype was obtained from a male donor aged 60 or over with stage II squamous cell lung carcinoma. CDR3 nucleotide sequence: TGTGCCAGCAGTTTGGGGCAGGGATATGGCTACACCTTC. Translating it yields CASSLGQGYGYTF.